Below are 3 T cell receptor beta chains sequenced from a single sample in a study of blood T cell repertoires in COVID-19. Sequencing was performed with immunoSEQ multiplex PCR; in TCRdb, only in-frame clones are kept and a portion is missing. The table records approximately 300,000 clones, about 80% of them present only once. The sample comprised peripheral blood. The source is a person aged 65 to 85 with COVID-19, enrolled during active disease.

CDR3 nucleotide sequence: TGTGCCAGCAGTGATCCAAAACGAGGGACCTACAATGAGCAGTTCTTC. The encoded protein is CASSDPKRGTYNEQFF. This chain uses TRBV25-1 with TRBJ2-1; D possibly corresponds to TRBD2 (5 bases). Trimming cost V 3 bases and J 2 bases, with 14 bases left between them. Germline values: CDR1 MGHDK, CDR2 SYGVNS. CDR3 length: 16 amino acids.

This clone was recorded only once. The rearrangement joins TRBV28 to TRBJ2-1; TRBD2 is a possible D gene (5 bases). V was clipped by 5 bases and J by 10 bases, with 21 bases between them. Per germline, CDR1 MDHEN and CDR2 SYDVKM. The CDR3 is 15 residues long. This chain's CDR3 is CASSPLGLEAAEQFF. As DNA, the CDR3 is TGTGCCAGCAGTCCCCTCGGACTGGAGGCCGCAGAGCAGTTCTTC.

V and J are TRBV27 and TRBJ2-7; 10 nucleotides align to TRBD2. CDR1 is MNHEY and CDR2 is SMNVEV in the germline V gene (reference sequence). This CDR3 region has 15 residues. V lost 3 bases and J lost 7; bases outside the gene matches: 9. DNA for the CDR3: TGTGCCAGCAGTTTGTTAGCGGGAGGTAGGGGGGAGCAGTACTTC. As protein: CASSLLAGGRGEQYF.